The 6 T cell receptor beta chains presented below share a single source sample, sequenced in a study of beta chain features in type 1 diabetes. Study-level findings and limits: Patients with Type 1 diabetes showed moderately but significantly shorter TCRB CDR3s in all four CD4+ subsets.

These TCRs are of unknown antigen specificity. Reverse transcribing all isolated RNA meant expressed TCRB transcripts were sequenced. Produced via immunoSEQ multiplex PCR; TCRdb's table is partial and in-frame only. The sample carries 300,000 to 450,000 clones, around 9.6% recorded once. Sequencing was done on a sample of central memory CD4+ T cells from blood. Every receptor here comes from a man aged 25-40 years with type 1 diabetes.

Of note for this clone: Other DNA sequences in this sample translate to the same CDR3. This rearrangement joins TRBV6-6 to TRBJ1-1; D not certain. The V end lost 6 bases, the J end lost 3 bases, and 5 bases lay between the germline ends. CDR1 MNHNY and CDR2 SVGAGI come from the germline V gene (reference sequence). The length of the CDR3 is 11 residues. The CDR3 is CASRADTEAFF. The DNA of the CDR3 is TGTGCCAGCAGAGCAGACACTGAAGCTTTCTTT.

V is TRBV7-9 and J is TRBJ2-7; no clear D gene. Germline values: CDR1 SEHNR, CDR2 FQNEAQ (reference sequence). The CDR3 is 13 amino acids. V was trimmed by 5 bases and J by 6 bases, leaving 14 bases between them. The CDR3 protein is CASSPHPPAEQYF. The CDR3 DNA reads TGTGCCAGCAGCCCCCACCCCCCGGCCGAGCAGTACTTC.

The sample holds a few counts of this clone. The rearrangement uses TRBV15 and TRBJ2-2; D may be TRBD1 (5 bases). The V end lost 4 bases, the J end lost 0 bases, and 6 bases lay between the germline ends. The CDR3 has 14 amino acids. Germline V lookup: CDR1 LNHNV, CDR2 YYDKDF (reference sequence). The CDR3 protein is CATSTQANTGELFF. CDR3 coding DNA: TGTGCCACCAGCACACAGGCGAACACCGGGGAGCTGTTTTTT.

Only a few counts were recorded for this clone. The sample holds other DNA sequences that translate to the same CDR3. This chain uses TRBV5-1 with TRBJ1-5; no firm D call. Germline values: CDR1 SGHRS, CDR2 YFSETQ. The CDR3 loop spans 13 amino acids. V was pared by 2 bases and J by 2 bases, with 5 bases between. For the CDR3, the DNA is TGCGCCAGCAGCTTATTGGGCAATCAGCCCCAGCATTTT. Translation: CASSLLGNQPQHF.

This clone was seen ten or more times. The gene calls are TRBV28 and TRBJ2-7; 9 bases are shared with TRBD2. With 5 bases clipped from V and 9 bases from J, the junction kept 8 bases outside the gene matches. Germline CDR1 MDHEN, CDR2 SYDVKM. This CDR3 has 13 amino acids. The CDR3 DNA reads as TGTGCCAGCAGTACTGGGACTAGCCCAGTGCAGTACTTC. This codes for CASSTGTSPVQYF.

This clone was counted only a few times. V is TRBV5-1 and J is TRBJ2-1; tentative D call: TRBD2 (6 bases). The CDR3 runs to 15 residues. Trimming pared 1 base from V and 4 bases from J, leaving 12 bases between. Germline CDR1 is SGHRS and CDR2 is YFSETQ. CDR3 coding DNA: TGCGCCAGCAGCTTGAATAGCGGAATTTACAATGAGCAGTTCTTC. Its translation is CASSLNSGIYNEQFF.